These T cell receptor beta chains were read from a single sample in a study of T cells in Graves' hyperthyroidism and ophthalmopathy. TCRdb used MiXCR to reprocess the multiplex PCR reads, holding one entry per CDR3 protein. The sample holds about 350,000 distinct CDR3 sequences, 15% to 20% seen once. The sample comprised blood. The source of these receptors is a woman aged 40 to 50 with Graves' ophthalmopathy. The conserved cysteine and the conserved F or W are not part of the CDR3 here. A D gene is named only where the DNA matches it firmly.

d_call v_call cdr3_aa
NA TRBV7-9 ASSPERRVYETQY
NA TRBV30 AWIPDITNYGYT
NA TRBV4-2 ASSQAQGPNHVSSGNTIY
TRBD2 TRBV7-2 ASSFTSVWELF
NA TRBV30 AWIQYTEAF
NA TRBV9 ASTRGMNTEAF
TRBD1 TRBV2 ASRGTGSLYGYT
NA TRBV11-2 ASRFLPANKHYEQY
NA TRBV4-1 ASSQDPYLRTGELF
NA TRBV28 ASSPEPGHSNTEAF
TRBD2 TRBV7-8 ASSPRGSGRAHEQY
NA TRBV9 ASSESPVSPSNYGYT
NA TRBV29-1 SARGSANPWETQY
NA TRBV7-9 ASSLVIGGQETQY
NA TRBV11-2 ASPGTTNTGELF
NA TRBV5-5 ASSFGGSSFEQY
NA TRBV5-1 ASSLEGTRTGEAF
NA TRBV6-5 ASSYSRVYEQY
NA TRBV20-1 SALPGYSGNTIY
NA TRBV10-3 AIRSSGFRGETQY
NA TRBV29-1 SVGGQDNYEQY
NA TRBV5-1 ASSLDVAIPGNTIY
NA TRBV6-2/TRBV6-3 ASSFITTVNTEAF
NA TRBV10-3 AISIKSGANYGYT
NA TRBV6-1 ASSPLGGLNTEAF
TRBD1 TRBV4-1 ASSHRQGYGYT
NA TRBV28 ASSPFTAVNQPQH